This entry describes one T cell receptor (beta chain). What it recognizes is unknown. This sample was taken from a study of T cell responses to AZD1222 COVID-19 vaccine. The CDR3 totals 13 residues. Trimming left V 4 bases short and J 4 bases short, with 8 bases between. Generated by immunoSEQ multiplex PCR, the TCRdb table keeps only in-frame clones and is missing some. The sample shows 120,000 or so clones, 80% to 95% of them seen only once. Findings of the study overall: Spike-specific TCR breadth and depth grew following two AZD1222 doses. CD4 TCRs covered the whole spike, strongest at regions 160-218 and 743-854.

The sequence was obtained from an adult who received the MenACWY meningococcal vaccine as a control. The chain combines TRBV12-3 or TRBV12-4 with TRBJ1-5, with unresolved D. The material sequenced was peripheral blood, taken 28 days after the second dose of the MenACWY control vaccine. CDR3 DNA: TGTGCCAGCAGTTCCCGGATAAATCAGCCCCAGCATTTT. Its protein product is CASSSRINQPQHF.